This T cell receptor beta chain derives from a study of blood T cell repertoires in COVID-19. Study information: Material from acute and convalescent COVID-19 was sourced from the United States, Italy and Spain. PBMCs, B-cell-depleted T cells, or T cells provided the cDNA or gDNA that made up the material.

Authors' data handling: Nucleated cell number was recorded as an estimate derived from reference gene primer amplification. Produced via immunoSEQ multiplex PCR; TCRdb's table is partial and in-frame only. V, J and clone size are those of that table, while D and trimming were read from the DNA. The table has roughly 150,000 clones, around 83% seen once. The CDR3 is 15 residues long. Trimming left V 1 base short and J 4 bases short, with 13 bases between. Germline assignment: CDR1 WSHSY and CDR2 SAAADI. The TCR originated in a woman in her 70s who had recovered from COVID-19. The sample comprised peripheral blood. The V call is TRBV10-2, the J call TRBJ1-1; D is undetermined. CDR3 DNA: TGCGCCAGCAGTGAGTTTAGCCTGATGGCCACTGAAGCTTTCTTT. It is translated as CASSEFSLMATEAFF.